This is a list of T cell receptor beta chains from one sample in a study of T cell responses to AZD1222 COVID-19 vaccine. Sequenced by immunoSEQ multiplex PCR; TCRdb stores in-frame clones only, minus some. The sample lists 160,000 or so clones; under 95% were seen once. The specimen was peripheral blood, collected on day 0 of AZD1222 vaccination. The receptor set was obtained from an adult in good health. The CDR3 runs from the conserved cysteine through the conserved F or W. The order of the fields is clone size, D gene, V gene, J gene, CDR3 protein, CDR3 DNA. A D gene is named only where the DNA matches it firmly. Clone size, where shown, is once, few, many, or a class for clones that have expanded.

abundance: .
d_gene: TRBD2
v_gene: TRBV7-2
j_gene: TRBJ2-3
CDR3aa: CASSFKRLAAGTDTQYF
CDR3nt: TGTGCCAGCAGCTTTAAAAGACTAGCGGCCGGCACAGATACGCAGTATTTT

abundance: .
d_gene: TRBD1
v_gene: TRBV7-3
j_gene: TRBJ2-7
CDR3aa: CASSSTGGGEQYF
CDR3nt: TGTGCCAGCAGCTCCACAGGGGGCGGCGAGCAGTACTTC

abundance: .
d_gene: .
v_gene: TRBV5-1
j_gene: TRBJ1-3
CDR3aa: CASSGKNTIYF
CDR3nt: TGCGCCAGCAGCGGGAAAAACACCATATATTTT

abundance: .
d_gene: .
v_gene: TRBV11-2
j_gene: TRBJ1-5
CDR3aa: CASSLSDSNQPQHF
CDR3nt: TGTGCCAGCAGCCTTAGTGATAGCAATCAGCCCCAGCATTTT

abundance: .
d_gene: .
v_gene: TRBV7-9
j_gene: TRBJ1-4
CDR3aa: CASSPRGRDEKLFF
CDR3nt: TGTGCCAGCAGTCCCCGGGGAAGGGACGAAAAACTGTTTTTT

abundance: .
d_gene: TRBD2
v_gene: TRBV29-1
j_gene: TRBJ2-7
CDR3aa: CSVRGGGLAGGLYEQYF
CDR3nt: TGCAGCGTTCGAGGCGGGGGACTAGCGGGAGGGTTATACGAGCAGTACTTC

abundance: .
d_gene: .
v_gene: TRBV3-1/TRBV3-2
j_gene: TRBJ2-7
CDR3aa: CASSPRGTGEQYF
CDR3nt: TGTGCCAGCAGCCCTCGGGGGACGGGGGAGCAGTACTTC

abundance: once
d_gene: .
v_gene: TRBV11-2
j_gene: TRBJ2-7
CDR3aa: CASSLLGPYEQYF
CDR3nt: TGTGCCAGCAGCTTATTAGGCCCCTACGAGCAGTACTTC

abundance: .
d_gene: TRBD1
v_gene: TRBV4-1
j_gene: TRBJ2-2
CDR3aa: CASSQWGETGGTGELFF
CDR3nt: TGCGCCAGCAGCCAATGGGGAGAGACAGGGGGTACCGGGGAGCTGTTTTTT

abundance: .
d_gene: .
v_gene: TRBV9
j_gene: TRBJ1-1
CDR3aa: CASGKGFGNTEAFF
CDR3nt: TGTGCCAGTGGGAAGGGTTTTGGGAACACTGAAGCTTTCTTT

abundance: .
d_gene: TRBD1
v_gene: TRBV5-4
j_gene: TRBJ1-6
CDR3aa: CASSADRGGISPLHF
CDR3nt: TGTGCCAGCAGCGCTGACAGGGGGGGTATCTCACCCCTCCACTTT

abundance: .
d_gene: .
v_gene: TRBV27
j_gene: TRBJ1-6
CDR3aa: CASSLFPGRNNSPLHF
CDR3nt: TGTGCCAGCAGTTTATTCCCAGGCCGTAATAATTCACCCCTCCACTTT

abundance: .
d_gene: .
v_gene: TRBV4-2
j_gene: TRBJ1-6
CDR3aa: CASSRTVDNSPLHF
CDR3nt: TGTGCCAGCAGCCGGACAGTCGATAATTCACCCCTCCACTTT

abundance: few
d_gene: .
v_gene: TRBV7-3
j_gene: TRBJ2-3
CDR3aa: CASSLAGPDTQYF
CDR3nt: TGTGCCAGCAGCTTAGCAGGCCCAGATACGCAGTATTTT

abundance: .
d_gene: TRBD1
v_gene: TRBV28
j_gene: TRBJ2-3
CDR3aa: CASSFFGTATQYF
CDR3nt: TGTGCCAGCAGTTTTTTTGGGACAGCTACGCAGTATTTT

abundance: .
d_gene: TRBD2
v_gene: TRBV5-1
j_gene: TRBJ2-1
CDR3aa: CASSLATSDEGQFF
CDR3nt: TGCGCCAGCAGCTTGGCTACTAGCGACGAAGGGCAGTTCTTC

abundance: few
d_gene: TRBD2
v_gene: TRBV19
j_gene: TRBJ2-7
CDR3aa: CASRPGTSGFYEQYF
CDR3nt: TGTGCCAGTAGACCTGGGACTAGCGGTTTTTACGAGCAGTACTTC

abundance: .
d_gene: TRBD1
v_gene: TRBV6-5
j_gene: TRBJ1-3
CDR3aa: CASSYGQGFSGNTIYF
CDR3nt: TGTGCCAGCAGTTACGGACAGGGGTTCTCTGGAAACACCATATATTTT

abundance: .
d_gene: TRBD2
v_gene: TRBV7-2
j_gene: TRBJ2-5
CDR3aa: CASSPRTSGSETQYF
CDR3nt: TGTGCCAGCAGCCCTCGGACTAGCGGATCAGAGACCCAGTACTTC